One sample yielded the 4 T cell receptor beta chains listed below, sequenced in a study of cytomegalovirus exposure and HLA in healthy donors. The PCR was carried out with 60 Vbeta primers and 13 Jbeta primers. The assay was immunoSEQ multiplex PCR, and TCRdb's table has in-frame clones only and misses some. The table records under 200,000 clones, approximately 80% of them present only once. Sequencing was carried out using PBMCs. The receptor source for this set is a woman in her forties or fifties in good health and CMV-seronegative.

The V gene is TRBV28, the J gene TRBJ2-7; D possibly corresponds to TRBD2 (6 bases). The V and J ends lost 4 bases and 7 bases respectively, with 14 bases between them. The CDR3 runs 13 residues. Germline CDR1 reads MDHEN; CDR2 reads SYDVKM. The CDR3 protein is CASSSGTPREQYF. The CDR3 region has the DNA TGTGCCAGCAGTTCCGGGACTCCGAGGGAGCAGTACTTC.

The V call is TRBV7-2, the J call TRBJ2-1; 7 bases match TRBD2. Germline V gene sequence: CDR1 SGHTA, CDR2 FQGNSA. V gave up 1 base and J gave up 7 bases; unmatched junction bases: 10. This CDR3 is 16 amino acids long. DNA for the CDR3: TGTGCCAGCAGCTTAGAAGGGAGCGGGACGTGGAATGAGCAGTTCTTC. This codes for CASSLEGSGTWNEQFF.

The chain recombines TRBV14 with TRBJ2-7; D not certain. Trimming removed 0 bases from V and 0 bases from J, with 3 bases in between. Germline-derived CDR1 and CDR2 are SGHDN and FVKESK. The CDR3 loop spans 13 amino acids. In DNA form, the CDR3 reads TGTGCCAGCAGCCAAGATATCTCCTACGAGCAGTACTTC. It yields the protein CASSQDISYEQYF.

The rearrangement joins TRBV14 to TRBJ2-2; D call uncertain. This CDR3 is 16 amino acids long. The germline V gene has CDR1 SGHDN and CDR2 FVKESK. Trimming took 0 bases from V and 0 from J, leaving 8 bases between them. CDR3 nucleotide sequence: TGTGCCAGCAGCCAAGACGAGGTCGCGAACACCGGGGAGCTGTTTTTT. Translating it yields CASSQDEVANTGELFF.